Below, one TCR beta chain is given with its context. Its antigen is as yet unknown. TCRdb reprocessed the 5' RACE reads via MiXCR and lists one record per CDR3 protein. The sample contains hundreds of thousands of distinct CDR3 sequences, roughly a sixth of which appear only once. This sample is part of a study of CD8 T cells in ankylosing spondylitis. V lost 2 bases, J lost 10 bases, and 12 bases lay in between. Germline loops: CDR1 SNHLY, CDR2 FYNNEI. The CDR3 totals 13 residues. General study points: Past research had described some motif variants in reactive arthritis synovial fluid and blood. A TCR beta motif of eight highly homologous variants appeared characteristic of ankylosing spondylitis blood.

The TCR was taken from a male donor with ankylosing spondylitis. Input material: blood, either unsorted or a sorted T cell fraction (not recorded which). This chain links TRBV2 with TRBJ2-1, with D possibly being TRBD2 (6 bases). CDR3 loop: CASSEWRENEQFF. CDR3 DNA sequence: TGTGCCAGCAGTGAATGGCGGGAAAACGAGCAGTTCTTC.